Included here is one T cell receptor beta chain sequence, with context. A read error may account for a junction end that differs from germline. Profiling relied on immunoSEQ multiplex PCR, and the TCRdb table lists in-frame clones only, not all of them. The data show 2 million to 2.5 million clones, 85% to 95% seen once. Germline V gene sequence: CDR1 SGHNT, CDR2 YYREEE (reference sequence). The CDR3 runs 15 residues. The sample originates from a study of shared clonotypes between healthy human individuals. The rearrangement joins TRBV5-4 to TRBJ1-2, with TRBD1 matching 9 bases. Sequenced input: naive CD4+ T cells from PBMCs. Subset in this sample: CD45RA+ positively selected. This receptor was identified in a man between 18 and 35 years old in good health. Some clones in this sample may be carry-over from other donors' samples. CDR3 sequence reads: CASTLTTQGAPGYTF. The CDR3 bases are TGTGCCAGCACCTTGACCACACAGGGGGCGCCGGGCTACACCTTC.